This is a list of T cell receptor beta chains from one sample in a study of shared clonotypes between healthy human individuals. TCRdb's copy holds only in-frame clones and misses some; the assay was immunoSEQ multiplex PCR. Seen here are some 2,100,000 clones, 90% to 96% observed once, and the top ten hold approximately 0.13%. Sequenced: naive CD4+ T cells sorted from blood. The receptors originated from a man aged 18 to 30 in good health. Each CDR3 is given with its conserved first and last residue. Fields, in order: V gene, J gene, D gene, clone size, CDR3 protein, CDR3 DNA. D genes are given only for firm matches. Rows may omit the clone size; those that give it use once, few, many or a size class.

V gene: TRBV19; J gene: TRBJ2-7; D gene: -; clone size: -; CDR3 protein: CASRFGTSYEQYF; CDR3 DNA: TGTGCCAGTAGGTTCGGAACCTCCTACGAGCAGTACTTC
V gene: TRBV29-1; J gene: TRBJ2-2; D gene: -; clone size: -; CDR3 protein: CSGWGLDTGELFF; CDR3 DNA: TGCAGCGGGTGGGGCTTGGACACCGGGGAGCTGTTTTTT
V gene: TRBV7-2; J gene: TRBJ1-2; D gene: TRBD1; clone size: -; CDR3 protein: CASSHRQGGYGYTF; CDR3 DNA: TGTGCCAGCAGCCATCGGCAGGGGGGCTATGGCTACACCTTC
V gene: TRBV7-3; J gene: TRBJ2-1; D gene: -; clone size: -; CDR3 protein: CARGSDPTNEQFF; CDR3 DNA: TGTGCGCGGGGTAGCGATCCGACAAATGAGCAGTTCTTC
V gene: TRBV11-2; J gene: TRBJ2-3; D gene: -; clone size: -; CDR3 protein: CASSLGEAQYF; CDR3 DNA: TGTGCCAGCAGCTTAGGAGAGGCGCAGTATTTT
V gene: TRBV30; J gene: TRBJ2-7; D gene: -; clone size: -; CDR3 protein: CAWSAPRQITYEQYF; CDR3 DNA: TGTGCCTGGAGTGCTCCTCGACAGATTACCTACGAGCAGTACTTC
V gene: TRBV19; J gene: TRBJ2-2; D gene: TRBD1; clone size: -; CDR3 protein: CASTTGAGELFF; CDR3 DNA: TGTGCCAGTACAACAGGGGCCGGGGAGCTGTTTTTT
V gene: TRBV30; J gene: TRBJ1-2; D gene: -; clone size: -; CDR3 protein: CAWSYTARVNYGYTF; CDR3 DNA: TGTGCCTGGAGTTACACAGCAAGGGTCAACTATGGCTACACCTTC
V gene: TRBV30; J gene: TRBJ2-7; D gene: TRBD1; clone size: -; CDR3 protein: CAWSITGGGPYEQYF; CDR3 DNA: TGTGCCTGGAGTATCACAGGGGGAGGCCCCTACGAGCAGTACTTC
V gene: TRBV10-1; J gene: TRBJ2-1; D gene: -; clone size: once; CDR3 protein: CASSRGSRWGEQFF; CDR3 DNA: TGCGCCAGCAGTCGGGGGTCTCGGTGGGGTGAGCAGTTCTTC
V gene: TRBV30; J gene: TRBJ2-5; D gene: TRBD1; clone size: -; CDR3 protein: CAWSAAGGLGETQYF; CDR3 DNA: TGTGCCTGGAGTGCCGCAGGGGGTTTAGGGGAGACCCAGTACTTC
V gene: TRBV6-1; J gene: TRBJ2-7; D gene: TRBD1; clone size: -; CDR3 protein: CASNRDRGPYEQYF; CDR3 DNA: TGTGCCAGCAACCGGGACAGGGGGCCGTACGAGCAGTACTTC
V gene: TRBV6-5; J gene: TRBJ2-3; D gene: -; clone size: once; CDR3 protein: CASRPQGTDTQYF; CDR3 DNA: TGTGCCAGCAGACCACAGGGAACAGATACGCAGTATTTT
V gene: TRBV18; J gene: TRBJ1-1; D gene: -; clone size: -; CDR3 protein: CASSLGGPNTEAFF; CDR3 DNA: TGTGCCAGCTCACTCGGTGGCCCGAACACTGAAGCTTTCTTT
V gene: TRBV5-1; J gene: TRBJ1-1; D gene: TRBD1; clone size: -; CDR3 protein: CASSVNRGPEAFF; CDR3 DNA: TGCGCCAGCAGCGTTAACAGGGGTCCCGAAGCTTTCTTT
V gene: TRBV29-1; J gene: TRBJ2-1; D gene: TRBD2; clone size: once; CDR3 protein: CSVGSGSSYNEQFF; CDR3 DNA: TGCAGCGTCGGGAGCGGGAGCTCCTACAATGAGCAGTTCTTC
V gene: TRBV4-1; J gene: TRBJ2-7; D gene: -; clone size: -; CDR3 protein: CASSQVEVGGYEQYF; CDR3 DNA: TGCGCCAGCAGCCAAGTTGAGGTGGGGGGCTACGAGCAATACTTC
V gene: TRBV6-5; J gene: TRBJ2-3; D gene: -; clone size: -; CDR3 protein: CASSLNTDTQYF; CDR3 DNA: TGTGCCAGCAGCCTCAACACAGATACGCAGTATTTT
V gene: TRBV27; J gene: TRBJ1-6; D gene: -; clone size: -; CDR3 protein: CASTSTPSGYNSPLHF; CDR3 DNA: TGTGCCAGCACCAGTACCCCCAGCGGGTATAATTCACCCCTCCACTTT
V gene: TRBV10-1; J gene: TRBJ2-7; D gene: -; clone size: -; CDR3 protein: CASAFGGVGRDEQYF; CDR3 DNA: TGCGCCAGCGCCTTCGGCGGAGTCGGACGCGACGAGCAGTACTTC
V gene: TRBV4-1; J gene: TRBJ1-1; D gene: -; clone size: -; CDR3 protein: CASSRNRNTEAFF; CDR3 DNA: TGCGCCAGCAGCCGAAACAGAAACACTGAAGCTTTCTTT
V gene: TRBV2; J gene: TRBJ2-1; D gene: -; clone size: -; CDR3 protein: CASTLGDPFVPKQFF; CDR3 DNA: TGTGCCAGCACCCTCGGGGACCCCTTTGTCCCCAAACAGTTCTTC
V gene: TRBV6-5; J gene: TRBJ2-1; D gene: -; clone size: -; CDR3 protein: CASSYRSSEGEQFF; CDR3 DNA: TGTGCCAGCAGTTACCGATCTAGCGAGGGTGAGCAGTTCTTC
V gene: TRBV6-1; J gene: TRBJ1-1; D gene: -; clone size: -; CDR3 protein: CASSEVTPNTEAFF; CDR3 DNA: TGTGCCAGCAGTGAAGTTACACCAAACACTGAAGCTTTCTTT
V gene: TRBV19; J gene: TRBJ2-5; D gene: -; clone size: -; CDR3 protein: CASSITTETQYF; CDR3 DNA: TGTGCCAGTAGTATTACTACAGAGACCCAGTACTTC
V gene: TRBV28; J gene: TRBJ2-2; D gene: TRBD2; clone size: -; CDR3 protein: CASSGTSGGWTGELFF; CDR3 DNA: TGTGCCAGCAGTGGGACTAGCGGGGGTTGGACCGGGGAGCTGTTTTTT
V gene: TRBV10-2; J gene: TRBJ2-3; D gene: TRBD1; clone size: once; CDR3 protein: CASSEGQGQGDTQYF; CDR3 DNA: TGCGCCAGCAGTGAAGGACAGGGACAGGGAGATACGCAGTATTTT
V gene: TRBV20-1; J gene: TRBJ2-3; D gene: -; clone size: -; CDR3 protein: CSAAGSDTQYF; CDR3 DNA: TGCAGTGCCGCTGGGTCCGATACGCAGTATTTT
V gene: TRBV10-2; J gene: TRBJ2-6; D gene: -; clone size: -; CDR3 protein: CASRESGASGANVLTF; CDR3 DNA: TGCGCCAGCAGGGAGTCGGGGGCCTCTGGGGCCAACGTCCTGACTTTC
V gene: TRBV18; J gene: TRBJ2-1; D gene: TRBD2; clone size: -; CDR3 protein: CASSPQSRLANNEQFF; CDR3 DNA: TGTGCCAGCTCACCACAAAGTCGACTAGCGAACAATGAGCAGTTCTTC
V gene: TRBV7-2; J gene: TRBJ2-3; D gene: TRBD2; clone size: -; CDR3 protein: CASSFNSGSPDTQYF; CDR3 DNA: TGTGCCAGCAGCTTTAATAGCGGGAGTCCAGATACGCAGTATTTT
V gene: TRBV7-2; J gene: TRBJ1-5; D gene: TRBD1; clone size: -; CDR3 protein: CASSSGQLGGNQPQHF; CDR3 DNA: TGTGCCAGCAGCTCGGGACAGCTTGGGGGCAATCAGCCCCAGCATTTT
V gene: TRBV5-4; J gene: TRBJ1-5; D gene: -; clone size: -; CDR3 protein: CASSLDTGTQHF; CDR3 DNA: TGTGCCAGCAGCTTGGATACAGGTACCCAGCATTTT
V gene: TRBV28; J gene: TRBJ2-7; D gene: -; clone size: -; CDR3 protein: CASSVYLTGNSYEQYF; CDR3 DNA: TGTGCCAGCAGTGTATACCTAACGGGGAACTCCTACGAGCAGTACTTC
V gene: TRBV15; J gene: TRBJ2-7; D gene: TRBD1; clone size: -; CDR3 protein: CATSFDRVSYEQYF; CDR3 DNA: TGTGCCACCAGCTTCGACAGGGTGTCCTACGAGCAGTACTTC
V gene: TRBV6-5; J gene: TRBJ1-4; D gene: -; clone size: -; CDR3 protein: CASSWGRNEKLFF; CDR3 DNA: TGTGCCAGCAGCTGGGGGAGGAATGAAAAACTGTTTTTT